A single sample gave rise to the 30 T cell receptor beta chains below, sequenced in a study of blood T cell repertoires in COVID-19. Assay: immunoSEQ multiplex PCR; the TCRdb copy retains only in-frame clones and omits some. This table has some 120,000 clones, roughly 82% appearing once. The specimen sequenced was peripheral blood. These receptors came from a human donor in a cohort sampled during active COVID-19.

This sequence joins TRBV6-2 or TRBV6-3 and TRBJ2-1; 8 bases align to TRBD2. Trimming at V came to 2 bases and at J to 4 bases, leaving 13 bases not matched to a gene. The germline V gene has CDR1 MNHEY and CDR2 SVGEGT. The CDR3 contains 18 residues. The CDR3 here is CASSYLAVSGVLYNEQFF. In DNA form, the CDR3 reads TGTGCCAGCAGTTACCTCGCTGTTAGCGGGGTACTATACAATGAGCAGTTCTTC.

The chain is built from TRBV11-2 and TRBJ2-7; no clear D gene. In germline, CDR1 is SGHAT, CDR2 FQNNGV. The length of the CDR3 is 14 residues. The V end was cut by 5 bases, the J end by 0 bases, with 11 bases between. Here the CDR3 DNA reads TGTGCCAGCAGCCCTGACTTCAGCTCCTACGAGCAGTACTTC. It encodes CASSPDFSSYEQYF.

The chain uses TRBV10-2 and TRBJ2-7, with no clear D. The germline CDR1 and CDR2 sequences are WSHSY and SAAADI. The CDR3 runs to 13 residues. Trimming removed 2 bases at V and 3 bases at J, with 8 bases between. This CDR3 reads CASSEGVVYEQYF. In DNA form, the CDR3 reads TGCGCCAGCAGTGAGGGAGTGGTCTACGAGCAGTACTTC.

V and J are TRBV4-3 and TRBJ2-1; D perhaps matches TRBD2 (6 bases). This CDR3 contains 12 residues. V gave up 5 bases and J gave up 11 bases, with 13 bases separating them. CDR1 LGHNA and CDR2 YSLEER come from the germline V gene. The CDR3 region is CASSSTRGKQFF. The CDR3 nucleotides read TGCGCCAGCAGCTCGACGCGGGGTAAGCAGTTCTTC.

This chain uses TRBV5-6 with TRBJ2-7, with TRBD2 matching 7 bases. V lost 0 bases, J lost 7 bases, and 4 bases stayed unmatched. The CDR3 covers 13 residues. The V gene's germline CDR1 is SGHDT and CDR2 YYEEEE. The CDR3, as DNA: TGTGCCAGCAGCTTGGCGGGGGGTCTGGAGCAGTACTTC. Its protein is CASSLAGGLEQYF.

The J gene is TRBJ2-7, the V gene TRBV11-2; 7 nucleotides align to TRBD2. The CDR3 is made up of 15 amino acids. Germline V gene lookup returns CDR1 SGHAT and CDR2 FQNNGV. With 1 base clipped from V and 0 bases from J, the junction kept 3 bases outside the gene matches. CDR3 residues: CASSLGEGFSYEQYF. CDR3 in DNA: TGTGCCAGCAGCTTAGGGGAGGGGTTCTCCTACGAGCAGTACTTC.

The chain employs TRBV5-6 and TRBJ1-5; TRBD1 matches at 7 bases. Germline CDR1 SGHDT, CDR2 YYEEEE. The CDR3 extends over 15 amino acids. J was trimmed by 3 bases and V by 4 bases; bases with no gene match: 7. The CDR3 loop reads CASSRRQGPNQPQHF. CDR3 coding DNA: TGTGCCAGCAGCCGGAGACAGGGCCCCAATCAGCCCCAGCATTTT.

J is TRBJ2-6 and V is TRBV21-1; the table's D call, TRBD2, was not checked against the DNA. TRBV21-1 is a documented pseudogene. The CDR3 covers 18 residues. The CDR3 protein is CASSKVGRVTSGANVLTF. CDR3 in DNA: TGTGCCAGCAGCAAAGTAGGTCGGGTTACCTCTGGGGCCAACGTCCTGACTTTC.

This rearrangement joins TRBV5-1 to TRBJ2-7; 9 positions agree with TRBD1. With V trimmed by 2 bases and J by 4 bases, 4 bases remained unmatched. The CDR3 consists of 14 residues. Germline V lookup: CDR1 SGHRS, CDR2 YFSETQ. CDR3 residues: CASSFLQGAYEQYF. Written as DNA, the CDR3 is TGCGCCAGCAGCTTTTTACAGGGGGCTTACGAGCAGTACTTC.

The rearrangement uses TRBV18 and TRBJ2-3, with TRBD2 matching over 9 bases. J was trimmed by 3 bases and V by 4 bases; bases with no gene match: 5. Germline V lookup: CDR1 KGHSH, CDR2 LQKENI. The CDR3 spans 15 residues. CDR3 coding DNA: TGTGCCAGCTCACTAGCGGGAGTTCGGACAGATACGCAGTATTTT. Its translation is CASSLAGVRTDTQYF.

This rearrangement joins TRBV5-1 to TRBJ2-1; TRBD2 matches 7 bases. The trim removed 6 bases at V and 8 bases at J, leaving 8 bases unmatched. Germline CDR1 reads SGHRS; CDR2 reads YFSETQ. The length of the CDR3 is 13 residues. The CDR3 reads CASKGRELHEQFF. The DNA of the CDR3 is TGCGCCAGCAAGGGGCGGGAGCTCCATGAGCAGTTCTTC. Using reference TRBV5-1 and TRBJ2-1 for the parts outside the CDR3, the full variable domain is KAGVTQTPRYLIKTRGQQVTLSCSPISGHRSVSWYQQTPGQGLQFLFEYFSETQRNKGNFPGRFSGRQFSNSRSEMNVSTLELGDSALYLCASKGRELHEQFFGPGTRLTVL.

The V call is TRBV20-1, the J call TRBJ1-4; unclear D gene. The V gene lost 3 bases and the J gene lost 7 bases, with 18 bases spanning the gap. The CDR3 length is 15 residues. The germline V gene has CDR1 DFQATT and CDR2 SNEGSKA (reference sequence). The CDR3 DNA reads as TGCAGTGCTAGTGCCCTCCGGGAAGTGGGTGAAAAACTGTTTTTT. Its translation is CSASALREVGEKLFF.

The chain carries TRBV18 and TRBJ2-7; D gene uncertain. The germline V gene has CDR1 KGHSH and CDR2 LQKENI. V was trimmed by 3 bases and J by 3 bases, leaving 12 bases between them. The CDR3 sequence is 14 residues long. CDR3 sequence: CASSPVAGDYEQYF. In DNA, the CDR3 is TGTGCCAGCTCACCCGTGGCAGGCGACTACGAGCAGTACTTC.

V and J are TRBV2 and TRBJ1-5; D is unclear. V lost 8 bases and J lost 0, with 11 bases in between. CDR3 length: 14 residues. The germline CDR1 and CDR2 sequences are SNHLY and FYNNEI. CDR3 coding DNA: TGTGCCAGCGAAGGAGTATATAGCAATCAGCCCCAGCATTTT. Protein sequence: CASEGVYSNQPQHF.

The CDR3 coding sequence is TGTGCCAGCAGCCCTCAGTTTGAGAGCGGTGAGCAGTTCTTC. Translated: CASSPQFESGEQFF. V and J are TRBV7-2 and TRBJ2-1; perhaps TRBD2 as D (5 bases). CDR1 is SGHTA, CDR2 FQGNSA, per germline. V lost 5 bases to trimming and J lost 9 bases, with 17 bases between them. The CDR3 totals 14 residues.

The chain links TRBV11-3 to TRBJ2-1, with D unclear. The CDR3 consists of 14 residues. CDR1 is SGHNT and CDR2 is YENEEA in the germline V gene. Between the trimmed V and J ends, which lost 1 base and 1 base, there was a span of 5 bases. DNA of the CDR3: TGTGCCAGCAGCTTAGGCGGTTCCTACAATGAGCAGTTCTTC. Protein: CASSLGGSYNEQFF.

The chain is built from TRBV11-2 and TRBJ2-1; 10 positions agree with TRBD2. CDR3 size: 18 residues. Germline V lookup: CDR1 SGHAT, CDR2 FQNNGV. The junction had 14 bases not matched to a gene; V was cut back by 4 bases and J by 5 bases. Here the CDR3 DNA reads TGTGCCAGCAGCTACTTAGCGGGAGGAGATTGGAGAGACAATGAGCAGTTCTTC. It translates to CASSYLAGGDWRDNEQFF.

There are a few counts of this clone. The chain uses TRBV6-5 and TRBJ2-7; D remains unclear. CDR1 and CDR2 from the germline V gene are MNHEY and SVGAGI. V lost 7 bases and J lost 3, with 7 bases in between. CDR3 length: 11 residues. The CDR3 loop reads CASTQNYEQYF. CDR3 coding DNA: TGTGCCAGCACCCAAAACTACGAGCAGTACTTC.

This clone has a single count. J is TRBJ2-7 and V is TRBV28; D possibly corresponds to TRBD2 (6 bases). Per the germline V gene, CDR1 is MDHEN and CDR2 is SYDVKM. The CDR3 is 13 residues long. The germline V and J ends were trimmed by 3 bases and 0 bases, with 6 bases remaining between them. The CDR3 reads CASSLRGSYEQYF. In DNA form, the CDR3 reads TGTGCCAGCAGTTTGCGGGGCTCCTACGAGCAGTACTTC.

This chain joins TRBV10-2 and TRBJ2-3, with TRBD2 matching 13 bases. The V gene end was trimmed by 5 bases and the J gene end by 3 bases; junction bases not matched to a gene: 2. The length of the CDR3 is 15 residues. Germline V gives CDR1 WSHSY, CDR2 SAAADI. This CDR3 reads CASSRTSGSTDTQYF. As DNA, the CDR3 is TGCGCCAGCAGTAGGACTAGCGGGAGTACAGATACGCAGTATTTT.

The chain is built from TRBV19 and TRBJ2-1, with 8 bases fitting TRBD2. Germline V gene sequence: CDR1 LNHDA, CDR2 SQIVND (reference sequence). The CDR3 spans 13 residues. V shed 5 bases and J 14 bases; nucleotides not matched to a gene: 11. In DNA form, the CDR3 reads TGTGCCAGTAGTCCTTATCTAGCGGGCGGGGAGTTCTTC. It translates to CASSPYLAGGEFF.

The chain links TRBV6-2 or TRBV6-3 to TRBJ1-2, with D perhaps TRBD1 (5 bases). From germline, CDR1 is MNHEY and CDR2 SVGEGT. With 4 bases removed from V and 4 bases from J, the gap between germline ends came to 16 bases. CDR3 size: 15 residues. The CDR3 nucleotides read TGTGCCAGCAGTTCCCCCCCCAGGGAACTCTATGGCTACACCTTC. Translation gives CASSSPPRELYGYTF.

This clone was counted a few times. V and J are TRBV28 and TRBJ1-5; no clear D. V lost 6 bases and J 0 bases, leaving 12 bases between the germline ends. The CDR3 runs 15 residues. Germline values: CDR1 MDHEN, CDR2 SYDVKM. The CDR3 DNA follows: TGTGCCAGCAGGTTGACGGAGGGTAGCAATCAGCCCCAGCATTTT. Translated, it gives CASRLTEGSNQPQHF.

The genes are TRBV4-1 and TRBJ2-5; tentatively, D is TRBD2 (6 bases). The V gene lost 3 bases and the J gene lost 5 bases, with 16 bases spanning the gap. The germline CDR1 and CDR2 sequences are MGHRA and YSYEKL. CDR3 length equals 15 residues. CDR3 in amino acids: CASSHQASVTETQYF. DNA of the CDR3: TGCGCCAGCAGCCACCAGGCTAGCGTGACGGAGACCCAGTACTTC.

A note on this clone: The same CDR3 can be traced to other DNA sequences in this sample. The chain employs TRBV7-2 and TRBJ2-7, with TRBD2 matching 11 bases. The CDR3 length is 14 residues. V shed 4 bases, J shed 3 bases, and the junction held 2 bases outside the gene matches. Germline CDR1 is SGHTA and CDR2 is FQGNSA. CDR3 amino acids: CASSSTSGSYEQYF. The CDR3 coding sequence is TGTGCCAGCAGCTCTACTAGCGGGAGCTACGAGCAGTACTTC.

The chain carries TRBV12-3 or TRBV12-4 and TRBJ2-6; D remains ambiguous. Trimming removed 6 bases at V and 0 bases at J, with 3 bases between. This CDR3 is 13 amino acids long. This chain's CDR3 is CASSFSGANVLTF. CDR3 in DNA: TGTGCCAGCAGCTTCTCTGGGGCCAACGTCCTGACTTTC.

The V gene is TRBV6-2 or TRBV6-3, the J gene TRBJ2-7, with 10 bases matching TRBD2. The CDR3 is 15 residues long. In germline, CDR1 is MNHEY, CDR2 SVGEGT. V gave up 2 bases and J gave up 7 bases; unmatched junction bases: 8. CDR3 nucleotide sequence: TGTGCCAGCAGTTACCCTGGACTAGCGGTCCGTGAGCAGTACTTC. Translation gives CASSYPGLAVREQYF.

There are a few counts of this clone. The gene calls are TRBV19 and TRBJ1-3; a weak D match, TRBD1 (6 bases). The V gene lost 6 bases and the J gene lost 0 bases, with 9 bases spanning the gap. Germline assignment: CDR1 LNHDA and CDR2 SQIVND (reference sequence). This CDR3 has 14 residues. The CDR3 DNA is TGTGCCAGTAGAGCAGGGGACTCTGGAAACACCATATATTTT. This sequence encodes CASRAGDSGNTIYF.

This clone was counted a single time. This chain connects TRBV28 to TRBJ2-7, with TRBD1 matching 9 bases. There are 18 residues in the CDR3. Germline trimming cut 6 bases from V and 2 bases from J; bases unmatched to any gene: 17. The V gene's germline CDR1 is MDHEN and CDR2 SYDVKM. In DNA, the CDR3 is TGTGCCAGCAGCCCCATCGGGACAGGGAGGGGGAAGGCCTACGAGCAGTACTTC. It specifies CASSPIGTGRGKAYEQYF.

In this sample, this clone turned up a few times. The chain joins TRBV6-5 to TRBJ2-7; 8 bases line up with TRBD1. The CDR3 runs 14 residues. After removal of 6 bases from V and 5 bases from J, the junction contained 9 bases not matched to a gene. Germline CDR1 reads MNHEY; CDR2 reads SVGAGI. CDR3 sequence reads: CASRPPDRANEQYF. CDR3 sequence (DNA): TGTGCCAGCAGACCGCCGGACAGGGCCAACGAGCAGTACTTC.